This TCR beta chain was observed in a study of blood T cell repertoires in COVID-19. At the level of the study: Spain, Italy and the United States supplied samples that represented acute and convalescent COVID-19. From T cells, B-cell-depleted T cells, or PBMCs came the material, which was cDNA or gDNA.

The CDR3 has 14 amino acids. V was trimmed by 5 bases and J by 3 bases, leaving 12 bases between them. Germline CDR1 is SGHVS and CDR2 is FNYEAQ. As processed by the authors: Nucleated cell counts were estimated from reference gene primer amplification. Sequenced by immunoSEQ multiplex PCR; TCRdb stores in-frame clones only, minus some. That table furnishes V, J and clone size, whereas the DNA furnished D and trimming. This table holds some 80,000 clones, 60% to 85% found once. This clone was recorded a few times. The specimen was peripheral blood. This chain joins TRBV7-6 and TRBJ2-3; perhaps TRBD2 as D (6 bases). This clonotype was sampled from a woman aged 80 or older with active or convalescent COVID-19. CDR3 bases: TGTGCCAGCAGCCATAGACTAGAAACAGATACGCAGTATTTT. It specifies CASSHRLETDTQYF. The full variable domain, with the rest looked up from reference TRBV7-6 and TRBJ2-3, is GAGVSQSPRYKVTKRGQDVALRCDPISGHVSLYWYRQALGQGPEFLTYFNYEAQQDKSGLPNDRFSAERPEGSISTLTIQRTEQRDSAMYRCASSHRLETDTQYFGPGTRLTVL.